This TCR beta chain is drawn from a study of blood T cell repertoires in COVID-19. Study-level information: The samples span acute and convalescent COVID-19 from the United States, Italy and Spain. From T cells, B-cell-depleted T cells, or PBMCs came the material, which was cDNA or gDNA.

Authors' data handling: The assay estimated nucleated cells by amplifying reference gene primers. Data came from immunoSEQ multiplex PCR; TCRdb stores just in-frame clones and leaves some out. The V and J calls and the clone size are those of that table, but D and trimming were determined from the DNA. This table holds about 220,000 clones, 87% found once. The cohort comprised adults aged roughly 18 to 90 years residing in 20 to 30 US areas. This CDR3 comprises 16 residues. The V end lost 4 bases, the J end lost 0 bases, and 10 bases lay between the germline ends. CDR1 is PRHDT, CDR2 FYEKMQ, per germline (reference sequence).

Sequencing input: PBMCs or T cells enriched from blood (not recorded which). The V gene is TRBV13, the J gene TRBJ1-6, with D tentatively TRBD1 (5 bases). The receptor comes from a woman aged 30 to 39 with acute COVID-19. The CDR3 DNA reads as TGTGCCAGCAGCTCCAGGGTTAGCTCCTATAATTCACCCCTCCACTTT. Its translation: CASSSRVSSYNSPLHF.